A single sample is the source of the 32 T cell receptor beta chains below, sequenced in a study of shared clonotypes between healthy human individuals. Only in-frame clones appear in the TCRdb table, and some are missing; sequencing was by immunoSEQ multiplex PCR. The table includes 980,000 or so clones, 76% detected once. The sequenced sample was memory CD4+ T cells sorted from blood. Subset specified: CD45RA-negative fraction. The receptors stem from a young man in good health.

The J gene is TRBJ2-3, the V gene TRBV7-6; D is unresolved. The germline V gene encodes CDR1 SGHVS and CDR2 FNYEAQ. Trimming shortened V by 5 bases and J by 2 bases, and 5 bases separated the two germline ends. This CDR3 region has 12 residues. For the CDR3, the DNA is TGTGCCAGCAGCCACCTCACAGATACGCAGTATTTT. Its translation is CASSHLTDTQYF. Using reference TRBV7-6 and TRBJ2-3 for the parts outside the CDR3, the full variable domain is GAGVSQSPRYKVTKRGQDVALRCDPISGHVSLYWYRQALGQGPEFLTYFNYEAQQDKSGLPNDRFSAERPEGSISTLTIQRTEQRDSAMYRCASSHLTDTQYFGPGTRLTVL.

Concerning this clone: Other DNA sequences in the same sample also yield this CDR3. The chain uses TRBV5-4 and TRBJ1-3, with D possibly matching TRBD1 (6 bases). Germline loops: CDR1 SGHNT, CDR2 YYREEE (reference sequence). The ends were cut back, 1 base at V and 1 base at J, with 6 bases in the middle. This CDR3 comprises 14 residues. CDR3 in DNA: TGTGCCAGCAGCTTGCAGGGGTCTGGAAACACCATATATTTT. Protein: CASSLQGSGNTIYF.

This clone came up once. The chain carries TRBV11-2 and TRBJ1-2; tentative D call: TRBD1 (6 bases). The V gene lost 3 bases and the J gene lost 1 base, with 9 bases spanning the gap. Germline V gives CDR1 SGHAT, CDR2 FQNNGV. This CDR3 spans 14 amino acids. The CDR3 bases are TGTGCCAGCAGCTTCACGGACAGTAACTATGGCTACACCTTC. It encodes CASSFTDSNYGYTF.

This clone was observed a single time. The chain carries TRBV5-6 and TRBJ1-3, with a possible D match to TRBD1 (5 bases). Trimming removed 3 bases from V and 4 bases from J, with 8 bases in between. The CDR3 contains 13 residues. The germline gives CDR1 SGHDT, CDR2 YYEEEE. CDR3 coding DNA: TGTGCCAGCAGCTGGGGACGGGGAAACACCATATATTTT. Amino acid sequence: CASSWGRGNTIYF.

The gene calls are TRBV29-1 and TRBJ2-1, with D tentatively TRBD1 (6 bases). V was pared by 6 bases and J by 6 bases, with 15 bases between. This CDR3 region has 13 residues. Germline CDR1 and CDR2: SQVTM and ANQGSEA. The chain's CDR3 is CSVRRQGSNEQFF. CDR3 nucleotide sequence: TGCAGCGTCCGGCGGCAGGGGTCCAATGAGCAGTTCTTC.

This clone has a count of ten or more. This chain uses TRBV6-5 with TRBJ2-5; no definite D call. V was shortened by 5 bases and J by 2 bases, with 12 bases between the two germline ends. The V gene's germline CDR1 is MNHEY and CDR2 SVGAGI. This CDR3 spans 14 amino acids. CDR3 nucleotides: TGTGCCAGCAGTCCATCCCGAATGCAAGAGACCCAGTACTTC. It specifies CASSPSRMQETQYF.

The J gene is TRBJ2-3, the V gene TRBV5-1, with 11 bases aligning to TRBD1. Germline CDR1 is SGHRS and CDR2 is YFSETQ. CDR3 length: 15 amino acids. Germline trimming cut 1 base from V and 9 bases from J; bases unmatched to any gene: 7. CDR3 bases: TGCGCCAGCAGCTTGAGGACAGGGGGCGGTGACACGCAGTATTTT. Protein: CASSLRTGGGDTQYF.

This clone was recorded only once. The chain links TRBV23-1 to TRBJ2-5; D perhaps matches TRBD2 (5 bases). TRBV23-1 falls under the ORF class, with uncertain function. V was clipped by 4 bases and J by 4 bases, with 10 bases between them. This CDR3 has 13 residues. CDR3 region: CASSRLRGETQYF. The CDR3 nucleotides are TGCGCCAGCAGTCGCCTCCGGGGAGAGACCCAGTACTTC.

The chain joins TRBV7-9 to TRBJ2-2, with D perhaps TRBD2 (6 bases). The germline gives CDR1 SEHNR, CDR2 FQNEAQ (reference sequence). CDR3 length equals 15 residues. The V and J ends lost 1 base and 3 bases respectively, with 9 bases between them. The CDR3 DNA reads as TGTGCCAGCAGCTTAGGCGGGGCCGACACCGGGGAGCTGTTTTTT. As protein: CASSLGGADTGELFF.

This clone was counted a few times. The chain has TRBV4-2 and TRBJ2-3; D is undetermined. The CDR3 covers 16 residues. Germline V gene lookup returns CDR1 LGHNA and CDR2 YNFKEQ. V was clipped by 1 base and J by 3 bases, with 14 bases between them. The CDR3 sequence is CASSQAAATSTDTQYF. The CDR3 DNA is TGTGCCAGCAGCCAAGCTGCGGCGACGTCGACAGATACGCAGTATTTT.

The chain combines TRBV5-6 with TRBJ1-2; tentative D call: TRBD1 (5 bases). Between the trimmed V and J ends, which lost 4 bases and 3 bases, there was a span of 13 bases. The CDR3 length is 14 residues. Germline lookup yields CDR1 SGHDT and CDR2 YYEEEE. The CDR3 DNA follows: TGTGCCAGCAGCCCGTTAGGGGCAGACTATGGCTACACCTTC. Protein sequence: CASSPLGADYGYTF.

This clone was detected once. The genes are TRBV5-1 and TRBJ2-7; unclear D gene. Per the germline V gene, CDR1 is SGHRS and CDR2 is YFSETQ. Trimming shortened V by 0 bases and J by 6 bases, and 19 bases separated the two germline ends. This CDR3 region has 16 residues. This chain's CDR3 is CASSLGLGVGISEQYF. In DNA form, the CDR3 reads TGCGCCAGCAGCTTGGGTCTGGGCGTTGGAATATCCGAGCAGTACTTC.

This clone turned up a few times. This chain uses TRBV11-2 with TRBJ2-7; 8 positions agree with TRBD2. The ends lost 5 bases at V and 4 bases at J; junction bases unmatched: 4. The CDR3 length is 13 residues. Germline assignment: CDR1 SGHAT and CDR2 FQNNGV. The CDR3 DNA follows: TGTGCCAGCAGCACCGGGGGGGGATACGAGCAGTACTTC. Its translation: CASSTGGGYEQYF. Full variable domain (missing parts from reference TRBV11-2 and TRBJ2-7): EAGVAQSPRYKIIEKRQSVAFWCNPISGHATLYWYQQILGQGPKLLIQFQNNGVVDDSQLPKDRFSAERLKGVDSTLKIQPAKLEDSAVYLCASSTGGGYEQYFGPGTRLTVT.

CDR3 DNA sequence: TGTGCCTGGAACTACCAACAGGGAAACATTCAGTACTTC. Protein: CAWNYQQGNIQYF. The gene calls are TRBV30 and TRBJ2-4; the D gene is possibly TRBD1 (6 bases). The CDR3 spans 13 residues. The V and J ends lost 4 bases and 6 bases respectively, with 13 bases between them. Germline V gives CDR1 GTSNPN, CDR2 SVGIG (reference sequence).

The gene calls are TRBV7-6 and TRBJ2-5; tentatively, D is TRBD1 or TRBD2 (7 bases each). In germline, CDR1 is SGHVS, CDR2 FNYEAQ. This CDR3 has 18 amino acids. V lost 5 bases, J lost 0 bases, and 22 bases lay in between. The CDR3 DNA reads TGTGCCAGCAGCCCCGGGGGTGGCCAGGGGGGGTACCAAGAGACCCAGTACTTC. Translating gives CASSPGGGQGGYQETQYF.

The CDR3 loop is CASTEGRGLWGYTF. CDR3 nucleotide sequence: TGTGCCAGCACCGAAGGTCGGGGACTCTGGGGCTACACCTTC. V is TRBV2 and J is TRBJ1-2, with D possibly matching TRBD1 (5 bases). Germline V gene sequence: CDR1 SNHLY, CDR2 FYNNEI. The V gene lost 7 bases and the J gene lost 8 bases, with 20 bases spanning the gap. This CDR3 comprises 14 residues.

This chain uses TRBV7-9 with TRBJ2-5; 7 nucleotides match TRBD1. Germline CDR1 and CDR2: SEHNR and FQNEAQ (reference sequence). This CDR3 is built from 16 residues. With 5 bases clipped from V and 1 base from J, the junction kept 10 bases outside the gene matches. CDR3 loop: CASSPGTARRQETQYF. CDR3 sequence (DNA): TGTGCCAGCAGCCCGGGGACAGCAAGACGCCAAGAGACCCAGTACTTC.

The chain recombines TRBV5-4 with TRBJ1-4; 7 bases are shared with TRBD1. The J segment lost 8 bases and the V segment lost 0 bases, leaving 13 bases of the junction unmatched. The length of the CDR3 is 17 residues. The germline V gene encodes CDR1 SGHNT and CDR2 YYREEE (reference sequence). The CDR3 reads CASSLGGQGERREKLFF. The CDR3 DNA is TGTGCCAGCAGCTTGGGAGGGCAGGGGGAAAGAAGAGAAAAACTGTTTTTT.

The chain uses TRBV5-4 and TRBJ2-2, with 10 bases that match TRBD2. The CDR3 length is 19 residues. The V segment lost 4 bases and the J segment 1 base; nucleotides outside the gene matches: 13. Per the germline V gene, CDR1 is SGHNT and CDR2 is YYREEE (reference sequence). CDR3: CASSGPSSGGVWNTGELFF. In DNA form, the CDR3 reads TGTGCCAGCAGCGGACCCTCGAGCGGGGGGGTTTGGAACACCGGGGAGCTGTTTTTT.

V usage is TRBV7-9 and J usage is TRBJ2-3, with 8 nucleotides matching TRBD1. V lost 3 bases to trimming and J lost 6 bases; unmatched junction nucleotides: 2. Per the germline V gene, CDR1 is SEHNR and CDR2 is FQNEAQ (reference sequence). The CDR3 totals 13 residues. The CDR3 protein is CASSFGQGDTQYF. CDR3 nucleotide sequence: TGTGCCAGCAGCTTTGGACAGGGCGATACGCAGTATTTT.

This chain links TRBV10-3 with TRBJ2-5; TRBD1 or TRBD2 may be the D gene (6 bases each). This CDR3 is 15 amino acids long. V lost 10 bases and J 1 base, leaving 19 bases between the germline ends. Germline CDR1 is ENHRY and CDR2 is SYGVKD. The CDR3: CATLEGGEPQETQYF. DNA of the CDR3: TGTGCCACCCTCGAGGGGGGCGAGCCCCAAGAGACCCAGTACTTC.

The chain uses TRBV30 and TRBJ1-6; the match to TRBD1 covers 7 bases. Germline assignment: CDR1 GTSNPN and CDR2 SVGIG (reference sequence). Germline trimming cut 4 bases from V and 0 bases from J; bases unmatched to any gene: 3. The CDR3 totals 15 residues. The CDR3 DNA reads as TGTGCCTGGAAGGAGGGGGCCTCCTATAATTCACCCCTCCACTTT. This codes for CAWKEGASYNSPLHF.

The chain recombines TRBV6-1 with TRBJ2-3, with a possible D match to TRBD2 (5 bases). The CDR3 loop spans 14 amino acids. The V end was cut by 11 bases, the J end by 1 base, with 16 bases between. Germline assignment: CDR1 MNHNS and CDR2 SASEGT. CDR3 loop: CASKPSGGTDTQYF. The CDR3, as DNA: TGTGCCTCCAAGCCCAGCGGCGGCACAGATACGCAGTATTTT.

The J gene is TRBJ1-1, the V gene TRBV4-1, with TRBD1 identical over 7 bases. The V and J ends lost 0 bases and 5 bases, in that order; junction bases with no gene match: 12. CDR1 is MGHRA and CDR2 is YSYEKL in the germline V gene. This CDR3 is 17 amino acids long. The CDR3 DNA reads TGCGCCAGCAGCCAAGATCCTTCTGTACCCAGGGGGACTGAAGCTTTCTTT. Protein product: CASSQDPSVPRGTEAFF.

This clone was seen only a few times. J is TRBJ1-1 and V is TRBV20-1; no clear D. CDR3 length equals 10 residues. Trimming pared 8 bases from V and 4 bases from J, leaving 8 bases between. CDR1 and CDR2 (germline): DFQATT, SNEGSKA (reference sequence). CDR3 protein: CSYFGTEAFF. CDR3 nucleotides: TGCAGTTACTTCGGCACTGAAGCTTTCTTT.

The rearrangement uses TRBV4-1 and TRBJ1-3; possibly TRBD1 for D (6 bases). Germline V lookup: CDR1 MGHRA, CDR2 YSYEKL. The CDR3 has 16 residues. With 6 bases removed from V and 0 bases from J, the gap between germline ends came to 15 bases. CDR3 in DNA: TGCGCCAGCAGAAAGACGGTGGACAGCTCTGGAAACACCATATATTTT. Amino acid sequence: CASRKTVDSSGNTIYF.

CDR3 in DNA: TGTGCCAGCAGCGCTTATTCCCGTGGCTACACCTTC. It encodes CASSAYSRGYTF. This chain links TRBV7-8 with TRBJ1-2; D gene uncertain. The CDR3 totals 12 residues. The V gene lost 5 bases and the J gene lost 7 bases, with 11 bases spanning the gap. The germline CDR1 and CDR2 sequences are SGHVS and FQNEAQ.

The rearrangement joins TRBV28 to TRBJ2-1; 7 bases are shared with TRBD1. In germline, CDR1 is MDHEN, CDR2 SYDVKM. The CDR3 is made up of 15 amino acids. V trimming: 5 bases; J trimming: 1 base; junction bases outside the gene matches: 5. This CDR3 is CASSRGGWSYNEQFF. The DNA of the CDR3 is TGTGCCAGCAGTCGAGGGGGCTGGTCCTACAATGAGCAGTTCTTC.

This rearrangement joins TRBV5-1 to TRBJ1-2; 7 bases align to TRBD1. The CDR3 loop spans 13 amino acids. V shed 1 base and J 5 bases; nucleotides not matched to a gene: 2. Germline loops: CDR1 SGHRS, CDR2 YFSETQ. The CDR3 spells CASSLTGEYGYTF. The CDR3 DNA follows: TGCGCCAGCAGCTTGACAGGGGAGTATGGCTACACCTTC.

The chain combines TRBV9 with TRBJ2-1; 7 bases are shared with TRBD2. Per germline, CDR1 SGDLS and CDR2 YYNGEE. The trim removed 4 bases at V and 3 bases at J, leaving 13 bases unmatched. The CDR3 has 17 residues. In DNA form, the CDR3 reads TGTGCCAGCAGCCCCCTACCGGGGCGGGGGAGCTACAATGAGCAGTTCTTC. It specifies CASSPLPGRGSYNEQFF.

As concerns this clone: Other DNA sequences of this sample code for an identical CDR3. The chain couples TRBV5-1 to TRBJ2-3, with D possibly being TRBD2 (5 bases). Germline CDR1 is SGHRS and CDR2 is YFSETQ. V was shortened by 0 bases and J by 3 bases, with 8 bases between the two germline ends. There are 14 residues in the CDR3. For the CDR3, the DNA is TGCGCCAGCAGCTTGGTGTCGGGGACAGATACGCAGTATTTT. This encodes CASSLVSGTDTQYF.

The chain has TRBV7-2 and TRBJ2-3; D is perhaps TRBD2 (5 bases). The CDR3 extends over 14 amino acids. Germline CDR1 SGHTA, CDR2 FQGNSA. Trimming removed 5 bases from V and 0 bases from J, with 9 bases in between. For the CDR3, the DNA is TGTGCCAGCAGCGCCGGACTTAGCACAGATACGCAGTATTTT. The encoded protein is CASSAGLSTDTQYF.